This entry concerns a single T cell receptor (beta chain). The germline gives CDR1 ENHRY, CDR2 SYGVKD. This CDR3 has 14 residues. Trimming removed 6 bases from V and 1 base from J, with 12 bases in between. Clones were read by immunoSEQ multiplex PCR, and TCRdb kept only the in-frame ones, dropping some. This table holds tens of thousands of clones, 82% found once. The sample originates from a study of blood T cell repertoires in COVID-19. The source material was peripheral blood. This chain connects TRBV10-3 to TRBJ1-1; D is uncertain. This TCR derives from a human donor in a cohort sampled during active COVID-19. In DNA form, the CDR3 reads TGTGCCATCAGAGGAGGGAGAGGGAACACTGAAGCTTTCTTT. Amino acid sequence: CAIRGGRGNTEAFF.